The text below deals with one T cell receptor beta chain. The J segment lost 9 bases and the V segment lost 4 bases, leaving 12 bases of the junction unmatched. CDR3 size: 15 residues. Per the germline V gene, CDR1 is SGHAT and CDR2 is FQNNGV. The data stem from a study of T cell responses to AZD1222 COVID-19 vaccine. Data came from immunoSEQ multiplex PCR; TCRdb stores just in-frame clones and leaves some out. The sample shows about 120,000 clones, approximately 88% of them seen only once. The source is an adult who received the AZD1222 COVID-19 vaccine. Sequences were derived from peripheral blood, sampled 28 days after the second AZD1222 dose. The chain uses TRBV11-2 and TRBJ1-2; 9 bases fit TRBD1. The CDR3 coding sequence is TGTGCCAGCAGCTCACTGTACAGGGACAGGGAGCGCTACACCTTC. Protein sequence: CASSSLYRDRERYTF.